These 5 T cell receptor beta chains originate from one sample sequenced in a study of a mutant IDH1 vaccine in newly diagnosed glioma. Using immunoSEQ multiplex PCR, the repertoire was profiled, and TCRdb retains in-frame clones only, with some absent. The table includes about 94,000 clones, around nine tenths detected once. Their target antigens are unknown. Time point meaning: week 47, end of study. Each vaccine dose was 300 ug of mutant IDH1 20-mer peptide, with topical imiquimod. The specimen was PBMCs, collected from a glioma patient whose treatment included an IDH1 peptide vaccine. The receptors stem from a woman aged 45-59 years with glioma.

This chain joins TRBV6-5 and TRBJ1-5; D remains ambiguous. In germline, CDR1 is MNHEY, CDR2 SVGAGI. This CDR3 contains 14 residues. The V end lost 2 bases, the J end lost 1 base, and 6 bases lay between the germline ends. The CDR3 region has the DNA TGTGCCAGCAGTTACAGCTCAAGCAATCAGCCCCAGCATTTT. Translation gives CASSYSSSNQPQHF.

This rearrangement joins TRBV7-5 to TRBJ1-4. TRBV7-5 is reported as a pseudogene. The CDR3 length is 12 residues. The CDR3 nucleotides are TGTGCCAGCAGCGCGAGTAATGAAAAACTGTTTTTT. This gives the protein CASSASNEKLFF.

This chain links TRBV5-6 with TRBJ2-5, with D possibly TRBD1 on 6 matching bases. Looked up from germline, CDR1 is SGHDT and CDR2 is YYEEEE. The V end lost 4 bases, the J end lost 3 bases, and 13 bases lay between the germline ends. This CDR3 contains 14 residues. Written as DNA, the CDR3 is TGTGCCAGCAGCACCCTGACAGGTGAAGAGACCCAGTACTTC. Its protein product is CASSTLTGEETQYF.

V gene TRBV28 combines with J gene TRBJ2-1, with D possibly called TRBD1 or TRBD2 (5 bases each). The CDR3 length is 12 residues. The germline V gene encodes CDR1 MDHEN and CDR2 SYDVKM. Trimming pared 4 bases from V and 9 bases from J, leaving 10 bases between. The CDR3 DNA follows: TGTGCCAGCAGTTGGGGGAAGAGTGAGCAGTTCTTC. Amino acid sequence: CASSWGKSEQFF.

The gene calls are TRBV29-1 and TRBJ2-1; D gene uncertain. CDR3 length: 12 residues. Trimming took 0 bases from V and 6 from J, leaving 6 bases between them. CDR1 and CDR2 from the germline V gene are SQVTM and ANQGSEA. CDR3 sequence reads: CSVEDFGNEQFF. CDR3 sequence (DNA): TGCAGCGTTGAAGATTTTGGCAATGAGCAGTTCTTC.